This T cell receptor (beta chain) was recorded in a study of OX40 agonist ivuxolimab in advanced cancers. Across the whole study: Mean age around 64 years, range 23 to 79; roughly 82% male. Under the entry rules, prior anti-PD-1, anti-PD-L1 or anti-CTLA-4 therapy was allowed, and around 40% had some.

The V gene's germline CDR1 is SGHTA and CDR2 FQGTGA. Trimming took off 4 bases at V and 6 bases at J, with 18 bases between the two ends. The CDR3 consists of 16 residues. This clone was found once. The protocol was immunoSEQ multiplex PCR, while the TCRdb copy is restricted to in-frame clones and leaves out a portion. The sample contains fewer than 100,000 clones, approximately 92% of which appear only once. The TCR was taken from an adult with an advanced solid tumor such as melanoma, head and neck, liver or kidney cancer. This rearrangement joins TRBV7-3 to TRBJ2-2; perhaps TRBD1 as D (6 bases). Specimen: CD4+ or CD8+ T cells sorted from blood, collected in a trial of the OX40 agonist ivuxolimab. CDR3 sequence reads: CASSSSTGSFAGELFF. The CDR3 nucleotides read TGTGCCAGCAGCTCCTCTACAGGGTCTTTCGCCGGGGAGCTGTTTTTT.